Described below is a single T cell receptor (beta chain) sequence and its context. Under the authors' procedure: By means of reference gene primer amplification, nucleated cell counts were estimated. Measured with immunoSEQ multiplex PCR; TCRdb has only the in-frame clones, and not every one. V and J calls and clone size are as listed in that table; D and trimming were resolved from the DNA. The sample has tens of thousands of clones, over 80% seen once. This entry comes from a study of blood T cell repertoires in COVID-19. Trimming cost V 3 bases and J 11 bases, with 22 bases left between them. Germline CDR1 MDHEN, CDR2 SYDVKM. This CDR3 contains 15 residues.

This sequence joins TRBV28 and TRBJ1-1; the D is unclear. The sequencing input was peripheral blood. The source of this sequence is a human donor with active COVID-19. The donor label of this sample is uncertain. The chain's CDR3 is CASSFGGLTGGVAFF. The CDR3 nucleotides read TGTGCCAGCAGTTTCGGAGGGCTCACGGGCGGGGTTGCTTTCTTT.